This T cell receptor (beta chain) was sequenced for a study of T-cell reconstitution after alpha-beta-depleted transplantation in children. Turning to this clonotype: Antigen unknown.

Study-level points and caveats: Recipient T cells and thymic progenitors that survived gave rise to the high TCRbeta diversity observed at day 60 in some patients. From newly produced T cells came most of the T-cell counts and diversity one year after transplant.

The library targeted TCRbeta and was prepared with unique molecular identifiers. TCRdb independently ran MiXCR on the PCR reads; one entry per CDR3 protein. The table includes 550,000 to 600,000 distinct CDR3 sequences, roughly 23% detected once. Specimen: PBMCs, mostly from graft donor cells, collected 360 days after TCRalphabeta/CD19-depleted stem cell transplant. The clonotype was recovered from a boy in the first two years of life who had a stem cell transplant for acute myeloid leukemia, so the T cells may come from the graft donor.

The CDR3 sequence: CAISEPGPIEELNQPQHF. The CDR3 region has the DNA TGTGCCATCAGTGAGCCCGGACCGATTGAAGAGCTTAATCAGCCCCAGCATTTT. The gene calls are TRBV10-3 and TRBJ1-5, with unresolved D. Germline V gene data show CDR1 as ENHRY and CDR2 as SYGVKD. V was shortened by 2 bases and J by 4 bases, with 21 bases between the two germline ends. This CDR3 is 18 amino acids long.